This TCR beta chain originates from a study of blood T cell repertoires in COVID-19. CDR3 length: 16 amino acids. V lost 2 bases, J lost 0 bases, and 13 bases lay in between. Germline lookup yields CDR1 MDHEN and CDR2 SYDVKM. As processed by the authors: Scientists estimated how many nucleated cells there were by amplifying reference gene primers. Sequenced by immunoSEQ multiplex PCR; TCRdb stores in-frame clones only, minus some. D and trimming were read from the DNA, whereas the V and J calls and clone size are those reported in that table. This sample yields hundreds of thousands of clones, of which just under 85% are seen a single time; more than 8% belongs to the top ten.

The sample consisted of peripheral blood. The clonotype was recovered from an elderly woman with acute or convalescent COVID-19. J is TRBJ1-2 and V is TRBV28; tentatively, D is TRBD1 (5 bases). The CDR3 region is CASSLSGTSPNYGYTF. The DNA for the CDR3 is TGTGCCAGCAGTTTAAGTGGGACTAGCCCTAACTATGGCTACACCTTC.